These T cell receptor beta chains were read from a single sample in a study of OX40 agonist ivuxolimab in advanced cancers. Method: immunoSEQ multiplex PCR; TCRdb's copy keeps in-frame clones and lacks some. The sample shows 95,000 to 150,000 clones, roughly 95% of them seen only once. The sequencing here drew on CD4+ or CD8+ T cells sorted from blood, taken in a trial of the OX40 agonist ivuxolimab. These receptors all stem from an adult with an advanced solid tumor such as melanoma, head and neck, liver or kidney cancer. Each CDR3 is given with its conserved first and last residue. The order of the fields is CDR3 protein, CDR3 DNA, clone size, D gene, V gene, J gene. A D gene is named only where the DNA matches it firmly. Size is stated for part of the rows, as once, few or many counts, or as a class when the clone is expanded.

CDR3 protein: CASSLGSTSYNEQFF
CDR3 DNA: TGTGCCAGCAGCTTAGGTAGCACGTCCTACAATGAGCAGTTCTTC
clone size: -
D gene: -
V gene: TRBV7-2
J gene: TRBJ2-1

CDR3 protein: CASSDPRLAGGDTQYF
CDR3 DNA: TGTGCCAGCAGTGATCCCCGGCTAGCGGGGGGAGATACGCAGTATTTT
clone size: -
D gene: TRBD2
V gene: TRBV6-1
J gene: TRBJ2-3

CDR3 protein: CASSVAGGSNGELFF
CDR3 DNA: TGTGCCAGCAGCGTAGCGGGGGGGTCAAACGGGGAGCTGTTTTTT
clone size: -
D gene: TRBD2
V gene: TRBV9
J gene: TRBJ2-2

CDR3 protein: CASSLVEVQETQYF
CDR3 DNA: TGCGCCAGCAGCTTGGTTGAAGTCCAAGAGACCCAGTACTTC
clone size: -
D gene: -
V gene: TRBV5-1
J gene: TRBJ2-5

CDR3 protein: CASSTDRGRGTEAFF
CDR3 DNA: TGTGCCAGTAGTACGGACAGGGGGCGAGGGACTGAAGCTTTCTTT
clone size: once
D gene: TRBD1
V gene: TRBV19
J gene: TRBJ1-1

CDR3 protein: CASRKLAGAADTQYF
CDR3 DNA: TGTGCCAGTAGGAAACTAGCGGGGGCCGCAGATACGCAGTATTTT
clone size: -
D gene: TRBD2
V gene: TRBV19
J gene: TRBJ2-3

CDR3 protein: CASSPSGKADTQYF
CDR3 DNA: TGTGCCAGCAGCCCTAGCGGGAAGGCGGATACGCAGTATTTT
clone size: -
D gene: TRBD2
V gene: TRBV14
J gene: TRBJ2-3

CDR3 protein: CAWSVGRGVGNTIYF
CDR3 DNA: TGTGCCTGGAGTGTTGGCCGGGGTGTTGGAAACACCATATATTTT
clone size: -
D gene: -
V gene: TRBV30
J gene: TRBJ1-3

CDR3 protein: CASSTNLGYNEQFF
CDR3 DNA: TGTGCCAGCAGCACGAATCTAGGATACAATGAGCAGTTCTTC
clone size: -
D gene: -
V gene: TRBV5-4
J gene: TRBJ2-1

CDR3 protein: CASSGLPDFYGYTF
CDR3 DNA: TGTGCCAGCAGTGGACTTCCTGACTTCTATGGCTACACCTTC
clone size: -
D gene: -
V gene: TRBV25-1
J gene: TRBJ1-2

CDR3 protein: CASSSIGTSYEQYF
CDR3 DNA: TGTGCCAGCAGCTCGATAGGGACCTCCTACGAGCAGTACTTC
clone size: -
D gene: -
V gene: TRBV5-4
J gene: TRBJ2-7

CDR3 protein: CASSPGLSSGNTIYF
CDR3 DNA: TGTGCCAGCAGCCCGGGTCTGAGCTCTGGAAACACCATATATTTT
clone size: -
D gene: -
V gene: TRBV7-2
J gene: TRBJ1-3

CDR3 protein: CASSFSKGGSTDTQYF
CDR3 DNA: TGTGCCAGCAGCTTCAGTAAGGGAGGAAGCACAGATACGCAGTATTTT
clone size: -
D gene: -
V gene: TRBV13
J gene: TRBJ2-3

CDR3 protein: CASSQVRPGVGAFF
CDR3 DNA: TGTGCCAGCAGCCAAGTACGCCCCGGGGTAGGGGCTTTCTTT
clone size: -
D gene: -
V gene: TRBV4-2
J gene: TRBJ1-1

CDR3 protein: CATRALNEQFF
CDR3 DNA: TGTGCCACCCGGGCTCTCAATGAGCAGTTCTTC
clone size: -
D gene: -
V gene: TRBV6-1
J gene: TRBJ2-1

CDR3 protein: CASSMARGRTEAFF
CDR3 DNA: TGTGCCAGTAGTATGGCGCGGGGGCGAACTGAAGCTTTCTTT
clone size: -
D gene: -
V gene: TRBV19
J gene: TRBJ1-1

CDR3 protein: CASSFSQGNTDTQYF
CDR3 DNA: TGTGCCAGCAGTTTTTCACAGGGGAACACAGATACGCAGTATTTT
clone size: -
D gene: TRBD1
V gene: TRBV28
J gene: TRBJ2-3